These 21 T cell receptor beta chains came from one sample sequenced in a study of neurological immune-mediated disorders. TCRdb ran MiXCR on the 5' RACE reads and lists one entry per CDR3 protein. The data show 77,000 or so distinct CDR3 sequences, approximately 9.4% seen once. Sequenced sample: PBMCs. These receptors were collected from a man over 45 in good health.

This clonotype showed up many times. The rearrangement joins TRBV6-2 or TRBV6-3 to TRBJ2-1; D is possibly TRBD2 (5 bases). Trimming left V 5 bases short and J 4 bases short, with 6 bases between. Germline-derived CDR1 and CDR2 are MNHEY and SVGEGT. The CDR3 runs 12 residues. DNA for the CDR3: TGTGCCAGCAGTGAGCGGTACAATGAGCAGTTCTTC. It is translated as CASSERYNEQFF.

This clonotype has at least ten counts. V and J are TRBV7-2 and TRBJ2-1; D might be TRBD1 (5 bases). The CDR3 covers 13 residues. V dropped 6 bases and J dropped 4 bases, with 10 bases sitting between them. CDR1 is SGHTA and CDR2 is FQGNSA in the germline V gene. The CDR3 spells CASRRTPYNEQFF. CDR3 nucleotide sequence: TGTGCCAGCAGACGGACACCTTACAATGAGCAGTTCTTC.

This clonotype has a count of ten or more. The CDR3 region is CSARKAGGPNTGELFF. The CDR3 DNA reads as TGCAGTGCTAGAAAAGCGGGAGGGCCAAACACCGGGGAGCTGTTTTTT. The chain is built from TRBV20-1 and TRBJ2-2, with TRBD2 identical over 10 bases. Germline V gene lookup returns CDR1 DFQATT and CDR2 SNEGSKA (reference sequence). V lost 2 bases and J lost 2; bases outside the gene matches: 5. The CDR3 runs 16 residues.

This clonotype was recorded many times. The rearrangement joins TRBV5-1 to TRBJ2-1; 7 nucleotides agree with TRBD2. V dropped 4 bases and J dropped 7; count of bases not matched to a gene: 14. The length of the CDR3 is 16 residues. The germline V gene encodes CDR1 SGHRS and CDR2 YFSETQ. The chain's CDR3 is CASSPTSGVTRNEQFF. The CDR3 DNA reads TGCGCCAGCAGCCCAACGAGCGGGGTCACACGAAATGAGCAGTTCTTC.

This clonotype has ten or more counts. V is TRBV15 and J is TRBJ2-2; D gene uncertain. The V end was cut by 3 bases, the J end by 0 bases, with 11 bases between. Germline V gives CDR1 LNHNV, CDR2 YYDKDF (reference sequence). This CDR3 spans 16 amino acids. Here the CDR3 DNA reads TGTGCCACCAGCAGGGACCCTGGGGCGAACACCGGGGAGCTGTTTTTT. It yields the protein CATSRDPGANTGELFF.

With regard to this clonotype: Possible read error: a much larger clone is one base away. V and J are TRBV15 and TRBJ1-1; no clear D gene. From germline, CDR1 is LNHNV and CDR2 YYDKDF (reference sequence). The CDR3 extends over 16 amino acids. V dropped 2 bases and J dropped 4 bases, with 17 bases sitting between them. This chain's CDR3 is CATSRQYGNWGTEAFF. In DNA, the CDR3 is TGTGCCACCAGCAGACAATACGGGAACTGGGGCACTGAAGCTTTCTTT.

This clonotype was seen many times. The CDR3 DNA reads as TGTGCCAGCAGCTTAGGCAGGAGCACAGATACGCAGTATTTT. This gives the protein CASSLGRSTDTQYF. V and J are TRBV7-2 and TRBJ2-3; no clear D gene. There are 14 residues in the CDR3. CDR1 SGHTA and CDR2 FQGNSA come from the germline V gene. Trimming took off 1 base at V and 0 bases at J, with 5 bases between the two ends. The whole variable domain, remainder taken from reference TRBV7-2 and TRBJ2-3, is GAGVSQSPSNKVTEKGKDVELRCDPISGHTALYWYRQSLGQGLEFLIYFQGNSAPDKSGLPSDRFSAERTGGSVSTLTIQRTQQEDSAVYLCASSLGRSTDTQYFGPGTRLTVL.

This clonotype was seen ten or more times. J is TRBJ1-3 and V is TRBV5-1; D perhaps matches TRBD1 (6 bases). CDR1 SGHRS and CDR2 YFSETQ come from the germline V gene. Trimming shortened V by 4 bases and J by 4 bases, and 12 bases separated the two germline ends. This CDR3 contains 14 residues. The CDR3 sequence: CASSSGTPGNTIYF. Here the CDR3 DNA reads TGCGCCAGCAGCAGCGGGACACCCGGAAACACCATATATTTT.

Many counts were recorded for this clonotype. This rearrangement joins TRBV7-3 to TRBJ2-7; perhaps TRBD1 as D (6 bases). The CDR3 totals 15 residues. V was cut by 7 bases and J by 7 bases, with 23 bases left in between. In germline, CDR1 is SGHTA, CDR2 FQGTGA. The DNA for the CDR3 is TGTGCCAGCACCATTAAGTGGGGGCGGCCTTTTGAGCAGTACTTC. Protein product: CASTIKWGRPFEQYF.

This clonotype showed up many times. The CDR3 reads CASSLVGGGLDTYIQYF. The CDR3 region has the DNA TGCGCCAGCAGCTTGGTTGGGGGTGGTCTAGACACCTACATTCAGTACTTC. The chain employs TRBV5-1 and TRBJ2-4; either TRBD1 or TRBD2 may supply D (5 bases each). This CDR3 is built from 17 residues. Looked up from germline, CDR1 is SGHRS and CDR2 is YFSETQ. V lost 0 bases and J lost 8, with 21 bases in between. Filled out from reference TRBV5-1 and TRBJ2-4, the complete variable domain reads KAGVTQTPRYLIKTRGQQVTLSCSPISGHRSVSWYQQTPGQGLQFLFEYFSETQRNKGNFPGRFSGRQFSNSRSEMNVSTLELGDSALYLCASSLVGGGLDTYIQYFGAGTRLSVL.

This clonotype was seen at least ten times. This rearrangement joins TRBV12-3 or TRBV12-4 to TRBJ1-1; D is perhaps TRBD1 (6 bases). There are 14 residues in the CDR3. With 2 bases removed from V and 0 bases from J, the gap between germline ends came to 7 bases. In DNA, the CDR3 is TGTGCCAGCAGTTTAACAGGGCTGAACACTGAAGCTTTCTTT. Residues: CASSLTGLNTEAFF.

In its sample, this clonotype was seen many times. The rearrangement joins TRBV5-1 to TRBJ1-1, with 8 positions matching TRBD1. This CDR3 has 13 amino acids. With 4 bases clipped from V and 4 bases from J, the junction kept 3 bases outside the gene matches. Germline-derived CDR1 and CDR2 are SGHRS and YFSETQ. CDR3 in DNA: TGCGCCAGCAGCCGACAGGGGACCACTGAAGCTTTCTTT. Amino acid sequence: CASSRQGTTEAFF.

This clonotype was observed at least ten times. This chain links TRBV20-1 with TRBJ1-2; D not resolved. Trimming left V 4 bases short and J 3 bases short, with 12 bases between. The CDR3 extends over 13 amino acids. From germline, CDR1 is DFQATT and CDR2 SNEGSKA (reference sequence). The CDR3 nucleotides are TGCAGTGCTATTGTGGGCTGGTACTATGGCTACACCTTC. Residues: CSAIVGWYYGYTF.

This clonotype showed up many times. The chain recombines TRBV20-1 with TRBJ2-3; 10 nucleotides agree with TRBD2. J lost 2 bases, V lost 6 bases, and 2 bases had no gene match. Per the germline V gene, CDR1 is DFQATT and CDR2 is SNEGSKA (reference sequence). This CDR3 comprises 13 residues. CDR3 loop: CSAGTSATDTQYF. The CDR3 DNA follows: TGCAGTGCCGGGACTAGCGCCACAGATACGCAGTATTTT.

This clonotype was seen at least ten times. The rearrangement joins TRBV4-1 to TRBJ2-7, with a tentative D call TRBD2 (6 bases). The V and J ends lost 2 bases and 1 base respectively, with 15 bases between them. This CDR3 has 16 amino acids. Germline-derived CDR1 and CDR2 are MGHRA and YSYEKL. The CDR3 nucleotides read TGCGCCAGCAGCCAACCCGGGACTCCTCGATCCTACGAGCAGTACTTC. Protein sequence: CASSQPGTPRSYEQYF.

This clonotype was detected only a few times. This may come from a read error, since a much larger clone is one base off. This rearrangement joins TRBV7-2 to TRBJ2-1; TRBD1 aligns across 8 bases. Germline trimming cut 6 bases from V and 5 bases from J; bases unmatched to any gene: 6. Germline-derived CDR1 and CDR2 are SGHTA and FQGNSA. This CDR3 spans 14 amino acids. CDR3 nucleotides: TGTGCCAGCAGTAGGACAGGGACCGACAATGAGCAGTTCTTC. Residues: CASSRTGTDNEQFF.

This clonotype appeared a few times. The gene calls are TRBV6-6 and TRBJ2-2; tentatively, D is TRBD2 (6 bases). Trimming shortened V by 7 bases and J by 1 base, and 10 bases separated the two germline ends. Germline CDR1 is MNHNY and CDR2 is SVGAGI (reference sequence). This CDR3 is 14 amino acids long. CDR3 sequence reads: CASTQGGNTGELFF. CDR3 nucleotides: TGTGCCAGCACCCAGGGAGGGAACACCGGGGAGCTGTTTTTT.

This clonotype has ten or more counts. This chain links TRBV5-1 with TRBJ2-1; D is perhaps TRBD1 (7 bases). CDR3 length: 18 residues. Germline V gene data show CDR1 as SGHRS and CDR2 as YFSETQ. V was cut by 0 bases and J by 7 bases, with 23 bases left in between. The CDR3 loop is CASSLGVSGGPRGNEQFF. CDR3 DNA: TGCGCCAGCAGCTTGGGGGTCTCAGGGGGGCCCCGGGGGAATGAGCAGTTCTTC.

This clonotype was observed at least ten times. The chain uses TRBV7-2 and TRBJ2-7; 12 positions match TRBD2. After removal of 5 bases from V and 3 bases from J, the junction contained 5 bases not matched to a gene. The CDR3 consists of 15 residues. The V gene's germline CDR1 is SGHTA and CDR2 FQGNSA. Here the CDR3 DNA reads TGTGCCAGCAGCACCACTAGCGGGGGGTACTACGAGCAGTACTTC. Protein: CASSTTSGGYYEQYF.

The chain carries TRBV7-3 and TRBJ1-6; the D is unclear. V was cut by 2 bases and J by 7 bases, with 18 bases left in between. Per germline, CDR1 SGHTA and CDR2 FQGTGA. This CDR3 region has 17 residues. CDR3 nucleotide sequence: TGTGCCAGCAGCTTAGCTCCATCACCCGGGAGAAATTCACCCCTCCACTTT. Translation gives CASSLAPSPGRNSPLHF.

In this sample, this clonotype turned up many times. V gene TRBV9 combines with J gene TRBJ2-2; TRBD2 aligns across 7 bases. There are 16 residues in the CDR3. CDR1 is SGDLS, CDR2 YYNGEE, per germline. V dropped 2 bases and J dropped 2; count of bases not matched to a gene: 6. In nucleotides, the CDR3 is TGTGCCAGCAGCGTTCCAGCGGGGTTAAACACCGGGGAGCTGTTTTTT. It translates to CASSVPAGLNTGELFF.